The 31 T cell receptor beta chains below were found in one sample sequenced in a study of blood T cells in healthy people across ages. Next came a second PCR, run for roughly 7 to 12 cycles, which used a sample-barcoded 5' primer along with a J-beta primer mix. One entry per CDR3 protein results from TCRdb running MiXCR on the 5' RACE reads. The data hold approximately 1,100,000 distinct CDR3 sequences, with roughly 45% observed a single time. Material for sequencing was blood. The receptor set was obtained from a woman aged 60-75 years in good health.

This clonotype was found once. This may be a read error, as it is one base from a much larger clone. CDR3 region: CASSHDRGTDTQYF. CDR3 nucleotides: TGTGCCAGCAGCCATGACAGGGGCACAGATACGCAGTATTTT. The gene calls are TRBV3-1 and TRBJ2-3, with 7 bases that match TRBD1. Trimming at V came to 3 bases and at J to 1 base, leaving 1 base not matched to a gene. Germline V gene sequence: CDR1 LGHDT, CDR2 YNNKEL (reference sequence). This CDR3 has 14 residues.

The rearrangement joins TRBV5-6 to TRBJ1-2; D unresolved. The CDR3 contains 14 residues. V was cut by 1 base and J by 8 bases, with 15 bases left in between. Germline V gene data show CDR1 as SGHDT and CDR2 as YYEEEE. The CDR3 coding sequence is TGTGCCAGCAGCTTGAGTGGCCTGCCAGGCGGCTACACCTTC. This encodes CASSLSGLPGGYTF.

This clonotype turned up a few times. CDR3 protein: CSAPRPGEQFF. DNA of the CDR3: TGCAGTGCACCGCGCCCCGGGGAGCAGTTCTTC. This chain joins TRBV20-1 and TRBJ2-1; unclear D gene. CDR1 is DFQATT and CDR2 is SNEGSKA in the germline V gene (reference sequence). CDR3 size: 11 residues. V dropped 6 bases and J dropped 10 bases, with 13 bases sitting between them.

This clonotype was detected a few times. The V call is TRBV6-1, the J call TRBJ2-1; the match to TRBD1 covers 7 bases. There are 15 residues in the CDR3. Per germline, CDR1 MNHNS and CDR2 SASEGT. With 7 bases clipped from V and 0 bases from J, the junction kept 6 bases outside the gene matches. The CDR3, as DNA: TGTGCCAGCACGGCCAGACAGGGCTCCTACAATGAGCAGTTCTTC. Translation gives CASTARQGSYNEQFF.

The chain has TRBV14 and TRBJ2-7; D gene ambiguous. V was cut by 6 bases and J by 1 base, with 16 bases left in between. The germline V gene encodes CDR1 SGHDN and CDR2 FVKESK. CDR3 length: 15 residues. The CDR3: CASRGNYNASYEQYF. DNA of the CDR3: TGTGCCAGCAGGGGAAACTACAACGCTTCCTACGAGCAGTACTTC.

The chain couples TRBV6-1 to TRBJ2-1, with TRBD2 matching over 7 bases. Germline V gene lookup returns CDR1 MNHNS and CDR2 SASEGT. V lost 6 bases, J lost 0 bases, and 17 bases stayed unmatched. The CDR3 has 19 residues. The chain's CDR3 is CASRRGVGMAGDSYNEQFF. The CDR3 DNA reads TGTGCCAGCAGGAGGGGAGTGGGCATGGCGGGAGACTCCTACAATGAGCAGTTCTTC.

This clonotype was recorded a few times. V is TRBV5-1 and J is TRBJ2-3, with TRBD2 identical over 9 bases. The CDR3 runs to 18 residues. V dropped 0 bases and J dropped 4; count of bases not matched to a gene: 12. Germline lookup yields CDR1 SGHRS and CDR2 YFSETQ. CDR3 nucleotide sequence: TGCGCCAGCAGCTTGGGACTAGCGGAAGGGATACATGCAGATACGCAGTATTTT. It encodes CASSLGLAEGIHADTQYF.

The J gene is TRBJ2-5, the V gene TRBV20-1; D is undetermined. The germline CDR1 and CDR2 sequences are DFQATT and SNEGSKA (reference sequence). The CDR3 extends over 15 amino acids. Trimming removed 4 bases from V and 2 bases from J, with 17 bases in between. The CDR3 region is CSAIARAATQETQYF. CDR3 DNA sequence: TGCAGTGCTATAGCACGCGCGGCGACGCAAGAGACCCAGTACTTC.

There are many counts of this clonotype. The J gene is TRBJ2-1, the V gene TRBV12-3 or TRBV12-4; 8 nucleotides align to TRBD1. The ends lost 5 bases at V and 8 bases at J; junction bases unmatched: 11. The CDR3 is 15 residues long. The CDR3 loop is CASSQTGGNSYEQFF. CDR3 bases: TGTGCCAGCAGTCAAACAGGGGGGAACAGCTATGAGCAGTTCTTC.

This clonotype was seen a handful of times. J is TRBJ2-5 and V is TRBV27, with 13 bases fitting TRBD2. Looked up from germline, CDR1 is MNHEY and CDR2 is SMNVEV (reference sequence). This CDR3 is 15 amino acids long. Trimming took 6 bases from V and 5 from J; bases not matched to a gene: 6. The CDR3 DNA sequence: TGTGCCAGCAGAACATCGACTAGCGGGAGGGAGACCCAGTACTTC. It is translated as CASRTSTSGRETQYF.

V and J are TRBV10-3 and TRBJ2-7, with TRBD2 identical over 8 bases. The germline V gene encodes CDR1 ENHRY and CDR2 SYGVKD. The CDR3 is 10 residues long. The J segment lost 7 bases and the V segment lost 10 bases, leaving 3 bases of the junction unmatched. The CDR3 DNA is TGTGCCACCGGCGGGGGGGAGCAGTACTTC. It yields the protein CATGGGEQYF.

This clonotype was counted between two and nine times. This sequence joins TRBV20-1 and TRBJ1-6; D possibly corresponds to TRBD1 (6 bases). Trimming removed 3 bases from V and 7 bases from J, with 19 bases in between. CDR3 length equals 16 residues. Germline values: CDR1 DFQATT, CDR2 SNEGSKA (reference sequence). The CDR3 coding sequence is TGCAGTGCTAGTGAGAGGACAGTCTTCTCGAATTCACCCCTCCACTTT. Protein product: CSASERTVFSNSPLHF.

The chain combines TRBV25-1 with TRBJ2-5; TRBD1 is a possible D gene (7 bases). CDR3 length: 14 amino acids. The V gene's germline CDR1 is MGHDK and CDR2 SYGVNS. Trimming stripped 4 bases from V and 7 bases from J, with 16 bases between. CDR3 loop: CASSVAGQHGTQYF. The CDR3 DNA reads as TGTGCCAGCAGTGTTGCGGGACAGCATGGGACCCAGTACTTC.

V is TRBV20-1 and J is TRBJ2-1; D gene ambiguous. This CDR3 contains 14 residues. Germline V lookup: CDR1 DFQATT, CDR2 SNEGSKA (reference sequence). V dropped 0 bases and J dropped 6 bases, with 12 bases sitting between them. The CDR3 DNA reads as TGCAGTGCTAGAGATTTACAGAAAACCAATGAGCAGTTCTTC. This translates into CSARDLQKTNEQFF.

This clonotype has only a few counts. The chain couples TRBV27 to TRBJ2-1, with 10 bases lining up with TRBD1. The CDR3 contains 15 residues. The V and J ends lost 2 bases and 7 bases, in that order; junction bases with no gene match: 5. Looked up from germline, CDR1 is MNHEY and CDR2 is SMNVEV (reference sequence). Written as DNA, the CDR3 is TGTGCCAGCAGTTTAGGGACAGGGGTCGCGAATGAGCAGTTCTTC. Its translation is CASSLGTGVANEQFF.

The chain uses TRBV6-2 or TRBV6-3 and TRBJ2-1; possibly TRBD2 for D (5 bases). The germline V and J ends were trimmed by 5 bases and 3 bases, with 5 bases remaining between them. Per the germline V gene, CDR1 is MNHEY and CDR2 is SVGEGT. CDR3 length: 12 amino acids. The DNA for the CDR3 is TGTGCCAGCAGTCGGGGCTACAATGAGCAGTTCTTC. Translating gives CASSRGYNEQFF.

In regard to this clonotype: A single base separates this from a much larger clone, so it may be a read error. The gene calls are TRBV5-1 and TRBJ2-1; 11 nucleotides match TRBD2. Germline CDR1 reads SGHRS; CDR2 reads YFSETQ. The CDR3 contains 17 residues. V was clipped by 1 base and J by 2 bases; unmatched bases: 5. CDR3 loop: CASSLTSGSRPYNEQFF. The CDR3 nucleotides read TGCGCCAGCAGCTTGACTAGCGGGAGTAGGCCCTACAATGAGCAGTTCTTC.

About this clonotype: Just one base apart from a much larger clone, this may be a read error. The chain is built from TRBV21-1 and TRBJ2-7; the table's D call, TRBD1, has no DNA check behind it. TRBV21-1 is a listed pseudogene. The CDR3 runs 13 residues. Here the CDR3 DNA reads TGTGCCAGCATCGGGCGGTCGACCTACGAGCAGTACTTC. It specifies CASIGRSTYEQYF.

This chain uses TRBV7-9 with TRBJ2-7, with TRBD1 identical over 8 bases. Trimming cost V 5 bases and J 2 bases; bases outside gene matches: 5. Germline CDR1 and CDR2: SEHNR and FQNEAQ (reference sequence). CDR3 length: 14 amino acids. Here the CDR3 DNA reads TGTGCCAGCAGCGCGCCGGGACAGGCCTACGAGCAGTACTTC. This codes for CASSAPGQAYEQYF.

This chain uses TRBV27 with TRBJ2-1; D unresolved. CDR1 and CDR2 from the germline V gene are MNHEY and SMNVEV (reference sequence). Trimming left V 2 bases short and J 7 bases short, with 18 bases between. There are 16 residues in the CDR3. The CDR3 sequence: CASSLLYSRGYNEQFF. CDR3 bases: TGTGCCAGCAGTTTACTTTACAGTAGAGGTTATAATGAGCAGTTCTTC.

This clonotype has at least ten counts. The genes are TRBV3-1 and TRBJ2-1; D is possibly TRBD2 (5 bases). The CDR3 is made up of 15 amino acids. Germline V gene lookup returns CDR1 LGHDT and CDR2 YNNKEL (reference sequence). The V end lost 2 bases, the J end lost 7 bases, and 15 bases lay between the germline ends. CDR3 coding DNA: TGTGCCAGCAGCCAAACCCTCACTAGGGATAATGAGCAGTTCTTC. It yields the protein CASSQTLTRDNEQFF.

The chain links TRBV7-9 to TRBJ2-4, with 7 nucleotides matching TRBD2. Gene TRBJ2-7 matches the end of the DNA better, so the J call may be wrong. The CDR3 is made up of 15 amino acids. Per the germline V gene, CDR1 is SEHNR and CDR2 is FQNEAQ (reference sequence). The CDR3 DNA is TGTGCCAGCAGCCCCCCCGGCGCGGGAGCCTACGAGCAGTACTTC. It is translated as CASSPPGAGAYEQYF.

This clonotype was detected a few times. The chain recombines TRBV29-1 with TRBJ2-5, with 7 positions matching TRBD1. This CDR3 comprises 13 residues. V shed 8 bases and J 5 bases; nucleotides not matched to a gene: 11. From germline, CDR1 is SQVTM and CDR2 ANQGSEA. CDR3 DNA: TGCAGCTTCCGGACAGGACCTGGGGAGACCCAGTACTTC. The encoded protein is CSFRTGPGETQYF.

The J gene is TRBJ2-1, the V gene TRBV4-1; D unresolved. From germline, CDR1 is MGHRA and CDR2 YSYEKL. V lost 0 bases to trimming and J lost 9 bases, with 6 bases between them. The CDR3 sequence is 12 residues long. CDR3 residues: CASSQDWREQFF. The CDR3 bases are TGCGCCAGCAGCCAAGACTGGCGTGAGCAGTTCTTC.

The rearrangement uses TRBV9 and TRBJ2-1, with 8 bases matching TRBD2. The germline V gene has CDR1 SGDLS and CDR2 YYNGEE. V gave up 4 bases and J gave up 6 bases; unmatched junction bases: 9. This CDR3 region has 15 residues. The CDR3 loop is CASSTGLEIGNEQFF. As DNA, the CDR3 is TGTGCCAGCAGCACGGGACTAGAAATTGGCAATGAGCAGTTCTTC.

The V call is TRBV12-3 or TRBV12-4, the J call TRBJ2-4; 9 nucleotides match TRBD1. This CDR3 is built from 15 residues. The V gene end was trimmed by 5 bases and the J gene end by 2 bases; junction bases not matched to a gene: 4. The CDR3 sequence: CASSRTGVTKNIQYF. DNA for the CDR3: TGTGCCAGCAGTCGGACAGGGGTGACCAAAAACATTCAGTACTTC.

The chain employs TRBV11-2 and TRBJ2-2; possible D gene TRBD2, 6 bases. Trimming removed 5 bases at V and 3 bases at J, with 13 bases between. Germline V CDR1 and CDR2: SGHAT, FQNNGV. The CDR3 consists of 15 residues. The chain's CDR3 is CASSLDYGDTGELFF. The CDR3 DNA reads TGTGCCAGCAGCCTGGACTATGGGGACACCGGGGAGCTGTTTTTT.

This chain links TRBV5-1 with TRBJ2-7; D perhaps matches TRBD2 (6 bases). Trimming stripped 5 bases from V and 1 base from J, with 13 bases between. Germline CDR1 SGHRS, CDR2 YFSETQ. The CDR3 sequence is 14 residues long. The CDR3 region is CASRRGSGSYEQYF. The CDR3 nucleotides are TGCGCCAGCAGACGCGGAAGCGGGTCCTACGAGCAGTACTTC.

The chain has TRBV5-6 and TRBJ2-1; D might be TRBD2 (6 bases). Germline V gene data show CDR1 as SGHDT and CDR2 as YYEEEE. This CDR3 is built from 13 residues. V shed 3 bases and J shed 6 bases, with 10 bases lying between them. For the CDR3, the DNA is TGTGCCAGCAGCTGGACGACTAGCAATGAGCAGTTCTTC. Its protein product is CASSWTTSNEQFF.

This chain connects TRBV10-3 to TRBJ2-5; 10 bases match TRBD1. The V gene end was trimmed by 10 bases and the J gene end by 11 bases; junction bases not matched to a gene: 19. The CDR3 loop spans 15 amino acids. CDR1 and CDR2 (germline): ENHRY, SYGVKD. Here the CDR3 reads CATNGQGVSYNEQYF. CDR3 in DNA: TGTGCCACAAATGGACAGGGGGTATCCTACAATGAGCAGTACTTC.

The chain couples TRBV2 to TRBJ1-4; maybe TRBD1 (5 bases). The germline gives CDR1 SNHLY, CDR2 FYNNEI. V lost 4 bases and J 3 bases, leaving 15 bases between the germline ends. CDR3 length equals 16 residues. This chain's CDR3 is CASSADEGFANEKLFF. The CDR3 DNA reads TGTGCCAGCAGTGCTGATGAGGGGTTCGCTAATGAAAAACTGTTTTTT.